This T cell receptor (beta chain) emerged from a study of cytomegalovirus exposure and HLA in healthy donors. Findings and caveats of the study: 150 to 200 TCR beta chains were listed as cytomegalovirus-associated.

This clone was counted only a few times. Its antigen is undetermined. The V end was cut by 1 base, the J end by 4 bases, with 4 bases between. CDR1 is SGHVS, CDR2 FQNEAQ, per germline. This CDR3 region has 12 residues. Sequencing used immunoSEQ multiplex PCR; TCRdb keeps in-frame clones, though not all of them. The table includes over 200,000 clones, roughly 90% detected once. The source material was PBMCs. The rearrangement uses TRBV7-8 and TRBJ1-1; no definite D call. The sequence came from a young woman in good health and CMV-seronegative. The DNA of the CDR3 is TGTGCCAGCAGCTTAGATAGCACTGAAGCTTTCTTT. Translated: CASSLDSTEAFF. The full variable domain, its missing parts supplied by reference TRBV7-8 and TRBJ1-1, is GAGVSQSPRYKVAKRGQDVALRCDPISGHVSLFWYQQALGQGPEFLTYFQNEAQLDKSGLPSDRFFAERPEGSVSTLKIQRTQQEDSAVYLCASSLDSTEAFFGQGTRLTVV.